One and the same sample provided the 20 T cell receptor beta chains below, sequenced in a study of identical twins. TCRdb re-called the 5' RACE reads with MiXCR, one entry per CDR3 protein. The profile covers under 250,000 distinct CDR3 sequences, with 7% to 8.5% appearing a single time and around 5.4% taken by the ten largest. This sample was shared with a second study, whose subject was yellow fever vaccine responses in identical twins.

The sample was CD8+ T cells sorted from blood. The receptors derive from a woman aged 18-30 years in good health.

This clonotype was counted between two and nine times. The chain joins TRBV20-1 to TRBJ2-1; 12 bases line up with TRBD2. The V gene end was trimmed by 5 bases and the J gene end by 9 bases; junction bases not matched to a gene: 8. Germline CDR1 reads DFQATT; CDR2 reads SNEGSKA (reference sequence). This CDR3 contains 14 residues. The chain's CDR3 is CSALAGGPTSEQFF. CDR3 DNA sequence: TGCAGTGCTCTAGCGGGAGGGCCGACGAGTGAGCAGTTCTTC.

This clonotype was detected a few times. The DNA of the CDR3 is TGCAGTGCTAGTCCTCCCTTAGGGGAGACCCAGTACTTC. Residues: CSASPPLGETQYF. The J gene is TRBJ2-5, the V gene TRBV20-1; D not resolved. The CDR3 contains 13 residues. V dropped 3 bases and J dropped 5 bases, with 13 bases sitting between them. Germline CDR1 and CDR2: DFQATT and SNEGSKA (reference sequence).

This clonotype has a handful of counts. The CDR3 loop is CASSYGDGDNEQFF. Here the CDR3 DNA reads TGTGCCAGCAGTTACGGGGACGGGGACAATGAGCAGTTCTTC. The chain carries TRBV6-5 and TRBJ2-1; the D gene could be TRBD1 or TRBD2 (5 bases each). Trimming pared 2 bases from V and 5 bases from J, leaving 10 bases between. This CDR3 has 14 residues. Per the germline V gene, CDR1 is MNHEY and CDR2 is SVGAGI.

This clonotype was counted many times. The V call is TRBV10-3, the J call TRBJ2-7, with TRBD1 as a possible D gene (6 bases). Trimming removed 0 bases at V and 0 bases at J, with 6 bases between. The CDR3 is 14 amino acids. CDR1 and CDR2 (germline): ENHRY, SYGVKD. Written as DNA, the CDR3 is TGTGCCATCAGTGAGTCGGACAGCTCCTACGAGCAGTACTTC. This codes for CAISESDSSYEQYF.

This clonotype was seen at least ten times. J is TRBJ2-2 and V is TRBV7-8, with 10 bases fitting TRBD2. The junction had 12 bases not matched to a gene; V was cut back by 2 bases and J by 0 bases. Germline CDR1 SGHVS, CDR2 FQNEAQ. The CDR3 totals 20 residues. The CDR3 region has the DNA TGTGCCAGCAGCTTATCAATCGGACTAGCGGAAAGTTCGAACACCGGGGAGCTGTTTTTT. It encodes CASSLSIGLAESSNTGELFF.

This clonotype occurred many times. The genes are TRBV7-9 and TRBJ1-3; tentative D call: TRBD1 (5 bases). V was shortened by 5 bases and J by 2 bases, with 10 bases between the two germline ends. CDR3 length: 14 residues. Looked up from germline, CDR1 is SEHNR and CDR2 is FQNEAQ (reference sequence). This chain's CDR3 is CASSLGTTGNTIYF. The CDR3 region has the DNA TGTGCCAGCAGCCTCGGGACCACTGGAAACACCATATATTTT.

In this sample, this clonotype turned up many times. V usage is TRBV3-1 and J usage is TRBJ2-5; D not resolved. CDR3 size: 17 residues. CDR1 and CDR2 from the germline V gene are LGHDT and YNNKEL (reference sequence). Between the trimmed V and J ends, which lost 0 bases and 0 bases, there was a span of 14 bases. CDR3 in DNA: TGTGCCAGCAGCCAAGATCGTTATACCCGGAACCAAGAGACCCAGTACTTC. Encoded protein: CASSQDRYTRNQETQYF.

This clonotype turned up a few times. The CDR3 DNA is TGTGCCAGCAGCTCGGAGGAGGGTAACACTGAAGCTTTCTTT. This gives the protein CASSSEEGNTEAFF. V and J are TRBV7-9 and TRBJ1-1; unclear D gene. CDR3 length: 14 residues. Germline assignment: CDR1 SEHNR and CDR2 FQNEAQ (reference sequence). V shed 4 bases and J shed 2 bases, with 11 bases lying between them.

This clonotype was picked up a small number of times. This sequence joins TRBV6-1 and TRBJ2-3; D remains unclear. CDR3 size: 12 residues. Looked up from germline, CDR1 is MNHNS and CDR2 is SASEGT. With 4 bases removed from V and 2 bases from J, the gap between germline ends came to 4 bases. CDR3 sequence reads: CASSAITDTQYF. The CDR3 bases are TGTGCCAGCAGTGCCATCACAGATACGCAGTATTTT.

Only a few counts were recorded for this clonotype. This chain connects TRBV7-9 to TRBJ2-5; D perhaps matches TRBD2 (6 bases). The CDR3 extends over 15 amino acids. V gave up 4 bases and J gave up 3 bases, with 15 bases separating them. Germline V lookup: CDR1 SEHNR, CDR2 FQNEAQ (reference sequence). DNA of the CDR3: TGTGCCAGCAGCTGGACGGGACTGCCCGAAGAGACCCAGTACTTC. This translates into CASSWTGLPEETQYF.

J is TRBJ1-2 and V is TRBV18, with a tentative D call TRBD1 (6 bases). CDR1 KGHSH and CDR2 LQKENI come from the germline V gene. The CDR3 totals 13 residues. V was clipped by 4 bases and J by 8 bases, with 14 bases between them. The CDR3 is CASSLDRSQGYTF. CDR3 coding DNA: TGTGCCAGCTCACTAGACAGGAGTCAGGGCTACACCTTC.

This clonotype was observed a handful of times. The chain links TRBV6-1 to TRBJ1-2; 9 bases are a match to TRBD1. V gave up 8 bases and J gave up 1 base; unmatched junction bases: 5. CDR1 and CDR2 from the germline V gene are MNHNS and SASEGT. The CDR3 is 14 residues long. Written as DNA, the CDR3 is TGTGCCAGCGTACAGGGGGCTTTTAACTATGGCTACACCTTC. This translates into CASVQGAFNYGYTF.

This clonotype was counted between two and nine times. CDR3 nucleotides: TGTGCCAGCAGCTTGTCAGATCTTGATGAAAAACTGTTTTTT. As protein: CASSLSDLDEKLFF. The genes are TRBV5-6 and TRBJ1-4; no firm D call. The CDR3 covers 14 residues. The V end lost 1 base, the J end lost 6 bases, and 10 bases lay between the germline ends. Germline loops: CDR1 SGHDT, CDR2 YYEEEE.

The chain couples TRBV5-5 to TRBJ2-7, with D perhaps matching TRBD1 or TRBD2 (5 bases each). CDR3 length: 15 residues. The V gene's germline CDR1 is SGHKS and CDR2 YYEKEE (reference sequence). V lost 2 bases to trimming and J lost 3 bases, with 15 bases between them. The DNA of the CDR3 is TGTGCCAGCAGCTTTTCAGCTCCAGGGAGCTACGAGCAGTACTTC. As protein: CASSFSAPGSYEQYF.

This clonotype has ten or more counts. The chain recombines TRBV28 with TRBJ2-1; D unclear. V was cut by 3 bases and J by 8 bases, with 5 bases left in between. In germline, CDR1 is MDHEN, CDR2 SYDVKM. CDR3 size: 11 residues. DNA of the CDR3: TGTGCCAGCAGTTTGTCATATGAGCAGTTCTTC. Translated: CASSLSYEQFF. Full variable domain (outside the CDR3, taken from reference TRBV28 and TRBJ2-1): DVKVTQSSRYLVKRTGEKVFLECVQDMDHENMFWYRQDPGLGLRLIYFSYDVKMKEKGDIPEGYSVSREKKERFSLILESASTNQTSMYLCASSLSYEQFFGPGTRLTVL.

This clonotype has a handful of counts. V gene TRBV27 combines with J gene TRBJ2-3; 7 bases are a match to TRBD1. Germline trimming cut 5 bases from V and 6 bases from J; bases unmatched to any gene: 2. The length of the CDR3 is 12 residues. Germline CDR1 and CDR2: MNHEY and SMNVEV (reference sequence). Here the CDR3 DNA reads TGTGCCAGCAGTCAACAGGGGGATACGCAGTATTTT. Its protein is CASSQQGDTQYF.

This clonotype was counted many times. The chain couples TRBV12-3 or TRBV12-4 to TRBJ1-1; D remains ambiguous. CDR3 length equals 11 residues. V dropped 6 bases and J dropped 5 bases, with 7 bases sitting between them. Here the CDR3 DNA reads TGTGCCAGCAGATATGGTACTGAAGCTTTCTTT. Protein: CASRYGTEAFF.

The J gene is TRBJ2-1, the V gene TRBV3-1, with a tentative D call TRBD1 (6 bases). Trimming cost V 3 bases and J 2 bases, with 11 bases left between them. The germline V gene encodes CDR1 LGHDT and CDR2 YNNKEL (reference sequence). The CDR3 runs 15 residues. The chain's CDR3 is CASSQGATTYNEQFF. CDR3 nucleotides: TGTGCCAGCAGCCAGGGGGCGACTACCTACAATGAGCAGTTCTTC.

V and J are TRBV24-1 and TRBJ1-1, with D unclear. The CDR3 spans 15 residues. Germline CDR1 and CDR2: KGHDR and SFDVKD. Trimming stripped 4 bases from V and 5 bases from J, with 16 bases between. The CDR3 DNA is TGTGCCACCAGTGAGTTCCAACCGACGGGGACTGAAGCTTTCTTT. Amino acid sequence: CATSEFQPTGTEAFF.

The DNA for the CDR3 is TGTGCCAGCAGCCAAGAGGCGGCTCCCACAGATACGCAGTATTTT. This sequence encodes CASSQEAAPTDTQYF. This chain uses TRBV4-2 with TRBJ2-3; D remains ambiguous. The germline CDR1 and CDR2 sequences are LGHNA and YNFKEQ. Trimming took 0 bases from V and 2 from J, leaving 9 bases between them. CDR3 size: 15 residues.